This T cell receptor beta chain was obtained from a study of graft-versus-host responses after intestinal transplantation. Study context: Every recipient had anti-thymocyte globulin induction and around three years of tacrolimus plus steroids.

The repertoire was sequenced with immunoSEQ multiplex PCR; TCRdb's copy has only in-frame clones and lacks some. The sample has around 7,700 clones; less than 98% are singletons. In regard to this clone: An end of the junction differs from the germline gene, which may be a read error.

CDR1 is SGHRS, CDR2 YFSETQ, per germline. The CDR3 runs 11 residues. The chain carries TRBV5-1 and TRBJ2-1; the D is unclear. The sequence came from a human patient who received an intestinal transplant, so some T cells may come from the graft donor. Sequences were derived from PBMCs, sampled 23 days after intestinal transplant. The DNA of the CDR3 is TGCGCCAGCGTCCTAGACGGGTACCGGATCTTC. Translating it yields CASVLDGYRIF.